The 27 T cell receptor beta chains below come from one sample, sequenced in a study of T cells in Graves' hyperthyroidism and ophthalmopathy. Researchers took RNA transcripts and amplified the TCR beta CDR3 regions from them. First-round RT-PCR targeting the TCR CDR3 was performed with the HTBI primer set. TCRdb fed the multiplex PCR reads into MiXCR, producing one record per CDR3 protein. This sample has around 600,000 distinct CDR3 sequences, with around 16% found just once. Input material: blood. Receptors originate from a woman aged 25 to 39 with Graves' hyperthyroidism.

Only a few counts were recorded for this clonotype. The chain carries TRBV4-1 and TRBJ1-4; D call uncertain. CDR3 length equals 13 residues. V dropped 6 bases and J dropped 0 bases, with 5 bases sitting between them. Germline assignment: CDR1 MGHRA and CDR2 YSYEKL. The CDR3 nucleotides are TGCGCCAGCAGACGGGCAACTAATGAAAAACTGTTTTTT. It specifies CASRRATNEKLFF.

This clonotype was seen many times. The chain employs TRBV2 and TRBJ1-2, with TRBD1 matching 9 bases. Looked up from germline, CDR1 is SNHLY and CDR2 is FYNNEI. The junction had 12 bases not matched to a gene; V was cut back by 4 bases and J by 9 bases. There are 15 residues in the CDR3. CDR3 loop: CASSGVTGTGIRYTF. As DNA, the CDR3 is TGTGCCAGCAGTGGGGTTACCGGGACAGGGATACGCTACACCTTC.

This clonotype was seen many times. The rearrangement links TRBV29-1 to TRBJ2-1; D unresolved. This CDR3 comprises 14 residues. The germline V gene has CDR1 SQVTM and CDR2 ANQGSEA. Between the trimmed V and J ends, which lost 4 bases and 5 bases, there was a span of 15 bases. CDR3 coding DNA: TGCAGCGTTGGCTTGTTGCGCTGGGACAATGAGCAGTTCTTC. Its translation is CSVGLLRWDNEQFF.

A few counts support this clonotype. The J gene is TRBJ2-5, the V gene TRBV6-5; no clear D. V lost 2 bases and J 1 base, leaving 8 bases between the germline ends. The CDR3 has 14 amino acids. CDR1 is MNHEY, CDR2 SVGAGI, per germline. The CDR3 nucleotides are TGTGCCAGCAGTTACGGCTCCACCCAAGAGACCCAGTACTTC. Translation gives CASSYGSTQETQYF.

This clonotype was seen repeatedly, ten times or more. This chain uses TRBV7-6 with TRBJ2-1; 12 bases are shared with TRBD2. Trimming removed 1 base from V and 5 bases from J; junction bases left unmatched: 12. The V gene's germline CDR1 is SGHVS and CDR2 FNYEAQ. This CDR3 contains 19 residues. The CDR3 sequence is CASSLVPLRLAGENNEQFF. The CDR3 DNA reads as TGTGCCAGCAGCTTAGTGCCCCTCCGACTAGCGGGGGAAAACAATGAGCAGTTCTTC. The full variable domain, with the rest looked up from reference TRBV7-6 and TRBJ2-1, is GAGVSQSPRYKVTKRGQDVALRCDPISGHVSLYWYRQALGQGPEFLTYFNYEAQQDKSGLPNDRFSAERPEGSISTLTIQRTEQRDSAMYRCASSLVPLRLAGENNEQFFGPGTRLTVL.

The chain joins TRBV6-5 to TRBJ1-6, with D unclear. The CDR3 runs 13 residues. Germline V gene sequence: CDR1 MNHEY, CDR2 SVGAGI. With 5 bases removed from V and 6 bases from J, the gap between germline ends came to 8 bases. The CDR3 DNA reads as TGTGCCAGCAGTAACGGAGCTAATTCACCCCTCCACTTT. Its protein is CASSNGANSPLHF.

In this sample, this clonotype turned up many times. The chain carries TRBV6-1 and TRBJ2-7; 8 bases line up with TRBD1. The length of the CDR3 is 14 residues. CDR1 and CDR2 from the germline V gene are MNHNS and SASEGT. V shed 6 bases, J shed 1 base, and the junction held 5 bases outside the gene matches. CDR3 loop: CASSPRQGSYEQYF. Written as DNA, the CDR3 is TGTGCCAGCAGCCCAAGACAGGGGTCCTACGAGCAGTACTTC.

This clonotype was found many times. The rearrangement links TRBV20-1 to TRBJ2-3; maybe TRBD2 (6 bases). CDR1 is DFQATT and CDR2 is SNEGSKA in the germline V gene (reference sequence). This CDR3 contains 15 residues. The V end was cut by 0 bases, the J end by 6 bases, with 16 bases between. The CDR3 loop reads CSARDLAAAGDTQYF. The CDR3 DNA follows: TGCAGTGCTAGAGATCTGGCGGCGGCGGGGGATACGCAGTATTTT.

This clonotype was seen many times. This chain links TRBV6-1 with TRBJ2-5; D might be TRBD1 or TRBD2, each matching 5 bases. CDR1 is MNHNS, CDR2 SASEGT, per germline. The V end was cut by 5 bases, the J end by 7 bases, with 17 bases between. The CDR3 totals 14 residues. The CDR3 bases are TGTGCCAGCAGTTCCCAGGACGGGGCCGCGACCCAGTACTTC. It translates to CASSSQDGAATQYF.

This chain uses TRBV5-1 with TRBJ1-2, with D possibly matching TRBD1 (5 bases). From germline, CDR1 is SGHRS and CDR2 YFSETQ. V was clipped by 3 bases and J by 8 bases, with 26 bases between them. CDR3 length: 17 amino acids. The CDR3 nucleotides read TGCGCCAGCAGCTCGGGTGACGCGACAGTGACCTTGGGAGGCTACACCTTC. Encoded protein: CASSSGDATVTLGGYTF.

In its sample, this clonotype was seen many times. V is TRBV7-2 and J is TRBJ2-5; the D is unclear. CDR3 length: 16 amino acids. From germline, CDR1 is SGHTA and CDR2 FQGNSA. Trimming removed 0 bases at V and 5 bases at J, with 16 bases between. The CDR3 DNA reads TGTGCCAGCAGCTTAGCGCTGGGGTCGCTTGTGGAGACCCAGTACTTC. This gives the protein CASSLALGSLVETQYF.

This clonotype appeared a few times. The genes are TRBV6-2 or TRBV6-3 and TRBJ2-1; TRBD2 matches at 15 bases. V lost 6 bases, J lost 15 bases, and 9 bases stayed unmatched. The CDR3 covers 14 residues. The germline V gene has CDR1 MNHEY and CDR2 SVGEGT. CDR3 in DNA: TGTGCCAGCAGCGGGACTAGCGGGAGGACTAAGTGGTTCTTC. Residues: CASSGTSGRTKWFF.

The chain employs TRBV6-2 or TRBV6-3 and TRBJ2-2, with D perhaps matching TRBD2 (6 bases). This CDR3 has 17 amino acids. The germline V gene has CDR1 MNHEY and CDR2 SVGEGT. V lost 4 bases, J lost 6 bases, and 21 bases lay in between. The CDR3 sequence: CASSSSRVGSPSGELFF. CDR3 nucleotides: TGTGCCAGCAGTTCCTCTCGGGTCGGGAGTCCGTCCGGGGAGCTGTTTTTT.

This clonotype was detected a few times. Its ends do not fully match the called genes, so a read error is possible. This chain joins TRBV29-1 and TRBJ2-7, with TRBD2 matching 7 bases. Germline V gene sequence: CDR1 SQVTM, CDR2 ANQGSEA. This CDR3 region has 14 residues. Written as DNA, the CDR3 is TGCAGCTTTGAATTGAGCGGGATTTCCTACGAGCAGTACTTC. Protein: CSFELSGISYEQYF.

This chain connects TRBV28 to TRBJ1-6; D call uncertain. The CDR3 is 13 residues long. Germline lookup yields CDR1 MDHEN and CDR2 SYDVKM. V was clipped by 1 base and J by 9 bases, with 7 bases between them. CDR3 nucleotides: TGTGCCAGCAGTTTATACCTGGGTTCACCCCTCCACTTT. Protein sequence: CASSLYLGSPLHF.

Note on this clonotype: This could be a read error, since a much larger clone is one nucleotide away. J is TRBJ2-3 and V is TRBV12-3 or TRBV12-4; tentative D call: TRBD1 (6 bases). The CDR3 length is 17 residues. V shed 8 bases and J shed 3 bases, with 24 bases lying between them. The CDR3 sequence: CASPPPLTGFNTDTQYF. For the CDR3, the DNA is TGTGCCAGCCCACCACCGCTAACAGGGTTCAATACAGATACGCAGTATTTT.

This clonotype came up many times. V gene TRBV20-1 combines with J gene TRBJ1-5; a weak D match, TRBD1 (5 bases). Per the germline V gene, CDR1 is DFQATT and CDR2 is SNEGSKA (reference sequence). This CDR3 contains 14 residues. Trimming shortened V by 5 bases and J by 1 base, and 12 bases separated the two germline ends. CDR3 amino acids: CSASTGESNQPQHF. CDR3 nucleotide sequence: TGCAGTGCTTCTACAGGAGAGAGCAATCAGCCCCAGCATTTT.

This clonotype was picked up a small number of times. This chain links TRBV20-1 with TRBJ2-7; 14 nucleotides line up with TRBD2. CDR3 length: 16 residues. The trim removed 6 bases at V and 0 bases at J, leaving 7 bases unmatched. CDR1 and CDR2 from the germline V gene are DFQATT and SNEGSKA (reference sequence). The CDR3 DNA reads TGCAGTGCACCGACTAGCGGGAGGGCCCTCTCCTACGAGCAGTACTTC. Residues: CSAPTSGRALSYEQYF.

This clonotype showed up just a few times. The V gene is TRBV2, the J gene TRBJ2-3; 9 nucleotides match TRBD2. This CDR3 contains 13 residues. Germline CDR1 reads SNHLY; CDR2 reads FYNNEI. V shed 7 bases, J shed 5 bases, and the junction held 4 bases outside the gene matches. For the CDR3, the DNA is TGTGCCAGCATAGCGGGAGTAGGAGATACGCAGTATTTT. Residues: CASIAGVGDTQYF. Full variable domain (rest looked up from reference TRBV2 and TRBJ2-3): EPEVTQTPSHQVTQMGQEVILRCVPISNHLYFYWYRQILGQKVEFLVSFYNNEISEKSEIFDDQFSVERPDGSNFTLKIRSTKLEDSAMYFCASIAGVGDTQYFGPGTRLTVL.

This clonotype was counted at least ten times. This chain links TRBV5-1 with TRBJ2-2; no definite D call. Germline V lookup: CDR1 SGHRS, CDR2 YFSETQ. The CDR3 is made up of 14 amino acids. The V gene lost 1 base and the J gene lost 6 bases, with 10 bases spanning the gap. The CDR3 nucleotides are TGCGCCAGCAGCTTGAGGGATGGTGCCGGGGAGCTGTTTTTT. Translation: CASSLRDGAGELFF.

This clonotype occurred a few times. V gene TRBV29-1 combines with J gene TRBJ1-2; D ambiguous. The V and J ends lost 5 bases and 8 bases respectively, with 18 bases between them. The germline CDR1 and CDR2 sequences are SQVTM and ANQGSEA. The CDR3 has 13 amino acids. CDR3 residues: CSVRREEAEGYTF. CDR3 nucleotides: TGCAGCGTTCGGCGCGAGGAAGCTGAGGGCTACACCTTC. The full variable domain, its missing parts supplied by reference TRBV29-1 and TRBJ1-2, is SAVISQKPSRDICQRGTSLTIQCQVDSQVTMMFWYRQQPGQSLTLIATANQGSEATYESGFVIDKFPISRPNLTFSTLTVSNMSPEDSSIYLCSVRREEAEGYTFGSGTRLTVV.

This clonotype was observed many times. The V and J genes are TRBV10-1 and TRBJ2-3; 7 bases match TRBD2. The germline CDR1 and CDR2 sequences are WNHNN and SYGVQD (reference sequence). Germline trimming cut 3 bases from V and 4 bases from J; bases unmatched to any gene: 7. CDR3 length equals 15 residues. Here the CDR3 reads CASSDIGEGADTQYF. The CDR3 region has the DNA TGCGCCAGCAGTGACATCGGGGAGGGTGCAGATACGCAGTATTTT.

There are a few counts of this clonotype. This chain uses TRBV6-5 with TRBJ1-4; D is uncertain. This CDR3 is 13 amino acids long. Germline assignment: CDR1 MNHEY and CDR2 SVGAGI. Trimming took off 2 bases at V and 8 bases at J, with 9 bases between the two ends. CDR3 coding DNA: TGTGCCAGCAGTTACAATGCTGGGGAAAAACTGTTTTTT. This encodes CASSYNAGEKLFF.

Worth noting for this clonotype: Given a much more abundant clone one base away, this may be a read error. The chain joins TRBV3-1 to TRBJ2-1; TRBD2 matches 9 bases. V dropped 1 base and J dropped 14; count of bases not matched to a gene: 21. The V gene's germline CDR1 is LGHDT and CDR2 YNNKEL (reference sequence). The CDR3 spans 18 residues. For the CDR3, the DNA is TGTGCCAGCAGCCAAGTCACGGTCAGGCTAGCGGGATGGAGGGGGGAGTTCTTC. Translation gives CASSQVTVRLAGWRGEFF.

V gene TRBV9 combines with J gene TRBJ2-7, with D unresolved. Germline V lookup: CDR1 SGDLS, CDR2 YYNGEE. V was pared by 0 bases and J by 3 bases, with 7 bases between. This CDR3 is built from 13 residues. CDR3 in amino acids: CASSVDPGYEQYF. For the CDR3, the DNA is TGTGCCAGCAGCGTAGACCCAGGCTACGAGCAGTACTTC.

This clonotype appeared many times. The V and J genes are TRBV6-6 and TRBJ2-7; the match to TRBD2 covers 13 bases. J was trimmed by 3 bases and V by 2 bases; bases with no gene match: 1. CDR3 length equals 15 residues. The V gene's germline CDR1 is MNHNY and CDR2 SVGAGI (reference sequence). CDR3 loop: CASSYRTSGSYEQYF. The CDR3 bases are TGTGCCAGCAGTTACCGGACTAGCGGGAGCTACGAGCAGTACTTC.

The V gene is TRBV6-1, the J gene TRBJ2-4; D is perhaps TRBD2 (6 bases). Trimming stripped 7 bases from V and 1 base from J, with 17 bases between. The V gene's germline CDR1 is MNHNS and CDR2 SASEGT. This CDR3 is 16 amino acids long. CDR3 sequence: CASTLDYASAKNIQYF. The CDR3 DNA sequence: TGTGCCAGCACCCTGGACTACGCCAGCGCCAAAAACATTCAGTACTTC.